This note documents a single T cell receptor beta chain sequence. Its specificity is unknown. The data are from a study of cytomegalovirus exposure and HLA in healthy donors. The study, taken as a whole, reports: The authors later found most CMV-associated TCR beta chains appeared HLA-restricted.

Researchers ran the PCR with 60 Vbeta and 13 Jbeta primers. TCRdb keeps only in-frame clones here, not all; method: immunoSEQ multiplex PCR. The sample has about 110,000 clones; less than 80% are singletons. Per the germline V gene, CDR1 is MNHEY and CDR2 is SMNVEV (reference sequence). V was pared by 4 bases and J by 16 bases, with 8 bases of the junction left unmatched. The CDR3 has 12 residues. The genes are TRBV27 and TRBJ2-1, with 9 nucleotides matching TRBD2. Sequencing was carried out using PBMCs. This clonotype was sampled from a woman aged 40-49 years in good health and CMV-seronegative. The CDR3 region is CASSSSLAGYFF. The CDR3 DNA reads TGTGCCAGCAGTTCGTCTCTAGCGGGATATTTCTTC.